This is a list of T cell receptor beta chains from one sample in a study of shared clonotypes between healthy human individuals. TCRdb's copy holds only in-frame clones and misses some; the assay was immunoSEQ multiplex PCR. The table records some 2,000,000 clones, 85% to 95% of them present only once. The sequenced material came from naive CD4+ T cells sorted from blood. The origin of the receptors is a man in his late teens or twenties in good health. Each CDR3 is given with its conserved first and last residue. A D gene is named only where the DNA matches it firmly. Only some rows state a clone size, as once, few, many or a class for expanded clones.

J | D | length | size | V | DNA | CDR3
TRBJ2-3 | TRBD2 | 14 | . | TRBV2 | TGTGCCAGCCGAAGACTAGCGGTCACAGATACGCAGTATTTT | CASRRLAVTDTQYF
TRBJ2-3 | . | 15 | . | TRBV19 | TGTGCCAGTAGTATTAGGACTCCAACAACAGATACGCAGTATTTT | CASSIRTPTTDTQYF
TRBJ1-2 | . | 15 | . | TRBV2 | TGTGCCAGCCTCCCGGCCGGGGGGCGGTTCGATGGCTACACCTTC | CASLPAGGRFDGYTF
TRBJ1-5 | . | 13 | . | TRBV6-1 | TGTGCCAGCAGTGCTTCTGTCCTTGAGCCCCAGCATTTT | CASSASVLEPQHF
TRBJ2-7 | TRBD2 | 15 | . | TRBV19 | TGTGCCAGTAGTACCCCGAGCGGGAGCTCCTACGAGCAGTACTTC | CASSTPSGSSYEQYF
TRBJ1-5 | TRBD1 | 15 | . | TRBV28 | TGTGCCAGCATGGAGGGGGCGTCAGGCAATCAGCCCCAGCATTTT | CASMEGASGNQPQHF
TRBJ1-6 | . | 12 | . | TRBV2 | TGTGCCAGCAGTGGAGGTAATTCACCCCTCCACTTT | CASSGGNSPLHF
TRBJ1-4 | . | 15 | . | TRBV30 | TGTGCCTGGAACCTGCTCAGCGCAACTAATGAAAAACTGTTTTTT | CAWNLLSATNEKLFF
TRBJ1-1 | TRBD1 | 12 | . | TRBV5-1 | TGCGCCAGCAGCCTTTCGACAGGGAGGGCTTTCTTT | CASSLSTGRAFF
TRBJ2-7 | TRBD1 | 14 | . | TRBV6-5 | TGTGCCAGCAGCAGGGGGCCGAGCTCCTACGAGCAGTACTTC | CASSRGPSSYEQYF
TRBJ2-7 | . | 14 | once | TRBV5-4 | TGTGCCAGCAGCTTGGTAGGAGGGCTCGACGAGCAGTACTTC | CASSLVGGLDEQYF
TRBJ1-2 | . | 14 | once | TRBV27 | TGTGCCAGCAGTTTTGTGGGGGGGAACTATGGCTACACCTTC | CASSFVGGNYGYTF
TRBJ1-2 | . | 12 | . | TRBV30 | TGTGCCTGGAGTGTCGGGGCGGAGGGCTACACCTTC | CAWSVGAEGYTF
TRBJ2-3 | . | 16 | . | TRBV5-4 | TGTGCCAGCAGCTTGAAAGCGGCCCAGAGCACAGATACGCAGTATTTT | CASSLKAAQSTDTQYF
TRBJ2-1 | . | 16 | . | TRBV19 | TGTGCCAGTAGTATTTTGTTGGGCCTGACCAACAATGAGCAGTTCTTC | CASSILLGLTNNEQFF
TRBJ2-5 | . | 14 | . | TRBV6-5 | TGTGCCAGCAGTTACGGGCAGCTTCAAGAGACCCAGTACTTC | CASSYGQLQETQYF
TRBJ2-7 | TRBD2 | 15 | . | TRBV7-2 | TGTGCCAGCAGCCCCGGGGGGGGACCCTCCTACGAGCAGTACTTC | CASSPGGGPSYEQYF
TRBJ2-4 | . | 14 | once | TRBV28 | TGTGCCAGCAGTTTTCGGGGCAGGCTGAACATTCAGTACTTC | CASSFRGRLNIQYF
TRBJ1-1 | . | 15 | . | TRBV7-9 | TGTGCCAGCAGCTTAGGTTCGGGGTTGAACACTGAAGCTTTCTTT | CASSLGSGLNTEAFF
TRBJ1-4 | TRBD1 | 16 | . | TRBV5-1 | TGCGCCAGCAGCCCGTCAGGGACAGACCCTAATGAAAAACTGTTTTTT | CASSPSGTDPNEKLFF